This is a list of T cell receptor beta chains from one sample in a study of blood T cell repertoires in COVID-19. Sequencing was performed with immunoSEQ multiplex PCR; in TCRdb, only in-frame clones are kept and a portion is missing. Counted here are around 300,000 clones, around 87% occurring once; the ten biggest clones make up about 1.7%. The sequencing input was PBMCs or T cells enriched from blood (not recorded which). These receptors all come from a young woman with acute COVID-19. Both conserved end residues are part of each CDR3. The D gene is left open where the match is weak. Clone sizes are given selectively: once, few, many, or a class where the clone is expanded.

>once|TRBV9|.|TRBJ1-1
CASSVEPTNTEAFF
TGTGCCAGCAGCGTAGAACCGACTAACACTGAAGCTTTCTTT
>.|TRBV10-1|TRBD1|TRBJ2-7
CASSESRGHPYEQYF
TGCGCCAGCAGTGAGTCGAGGGGGCACCCCTACGAGCAGTACTTC
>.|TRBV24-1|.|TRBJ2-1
CATSVTGQTYNNEQFF
TGTGCCACCAGTGTCACAGGACAGACTTACAACAATGAGCAGTTCTTC
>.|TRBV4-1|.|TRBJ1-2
CASSQSEKVYGYTF
TGCGCCAGCAGCCAAAGCGAAAAGGTCTATGGCTACACCTTC
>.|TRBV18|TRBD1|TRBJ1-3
CASSQLPTGDGGGNTIYF
TGTGCCAGCTCTCAACTGCCAACAGGGGACGGCGGAGGAAACACCATATATTTT
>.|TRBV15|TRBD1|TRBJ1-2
CATSRPQGLGGYTF
TGTGCCACCAGCAGACCACAGGGGTTGGGTGGCTACACCTTC
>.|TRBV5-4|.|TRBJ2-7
CASSLAGTYEQYF
TGTGCCAGCAGCTTGGCAGGGACCTACGAGCAGTACTTC
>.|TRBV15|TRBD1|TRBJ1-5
CATSRDRGNQPQHF
TGTGCCACCAGCAGGGACAGGGGGAATCAGCCCCAGCATTTT
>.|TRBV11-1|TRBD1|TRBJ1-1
CASSLARDRAEAFF
TGTGCCAGCAGCTTAGCAAGGGACAGGGCTGAAGCTTTCTTT
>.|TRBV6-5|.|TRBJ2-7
CASRDLTYEQYF
TGTGCAAGCCGGGACTTAACCTACGAGCAGTACTTC
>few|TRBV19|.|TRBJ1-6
CASGGTVNSPLHF
TGTGCCAGTGGAGGGACGGTTAATTCACCCCTCCACTTT
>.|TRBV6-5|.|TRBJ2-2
CATPGTGELFF
TGTGCCACCCCGGGTACCGGGGAGCTGTTTTTT
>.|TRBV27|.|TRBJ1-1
CASSFWGGAFF
TGTGCCAGCAGTTTTTGGGGGGGAGCTTTCTTT
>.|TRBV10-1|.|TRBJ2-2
CASSVASGELFF
TGCGCCAGCAGCGTAGCGTCCGGGGAGCTGTTTTTT
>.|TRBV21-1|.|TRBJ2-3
CASSKGGQSGKRTDTQYF
TGTGCCAGCAGCAAAGGAGGCCAGAGCGGGAAGCGTACAGATACGCAGTATTTT
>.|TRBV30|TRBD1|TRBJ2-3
CAWIFPGQGIAHTQYF
TGTGCCTGGATTTTCCCGGGACAGGGTATTGCGCATACGCAGTATTTT
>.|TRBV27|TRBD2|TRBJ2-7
CASSWGTSGRYEQYF
TGTGCCAGCAGTTGGGGGACTAGCGGGCGTTACGAGCAGTACTTC
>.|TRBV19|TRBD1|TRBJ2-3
CASSIRRTGVRKSTDTQYF
TGTGCCAGTAGTATACGTAGGACAGGGGTTAGAAAAAGCACAGATACGCAGTATTTT
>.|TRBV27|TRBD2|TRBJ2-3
CASSFGASGGVGDTQYF
TGTGCCAGCAGTTTTGGGGCTAGCGGGGGCGTCGGGGATACGCAGTATTTT
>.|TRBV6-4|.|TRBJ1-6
CAKPRGSPLHF
TGTGCCAAACCCAGAGGCTCACCCCTCCACTTT
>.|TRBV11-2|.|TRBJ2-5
CASSLYASPETQYF
TGTGCCAGCAGCCTTTACGCTAGCCCAGAGACCCAGTACTTC
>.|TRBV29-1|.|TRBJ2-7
CSVIPYRAGSYEQYF
TGCAGCGTAATCCCCTACAGGGCCGGTTCCTACGAGCAGTACTTC
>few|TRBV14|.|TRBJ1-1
CASRAGGGQGVNTEAFF
TGTGCCAGCAGAGCTGGGGGAGGACAAGGGGTGAACACTGAAGCTTTCTTT
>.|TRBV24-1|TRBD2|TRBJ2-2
CATSDPRLAGGVSTGELFF
TGTGCCACCAGTGATCCCCGACTAGCGGGAGGAGTAAGCACCGGGGAGCTGTTTTTT
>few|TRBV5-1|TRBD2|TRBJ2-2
CASSLGGGSAGELFF
TGCGCCAGCAGCTTGGGCGGGGGAAGTGCCGGGGAGCTGTTTTTT
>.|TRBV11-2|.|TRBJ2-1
CASSSIQGIQFEQFF
TGTGCCAGCAGCTCGATACAGGGTATACAGTTTGAGCAGTTCTTC
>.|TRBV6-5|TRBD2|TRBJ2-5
CATLTSGAGTQYF
TGTGCCACTCTGACTAGCGGGGCCGGGACCCAGTACTTC
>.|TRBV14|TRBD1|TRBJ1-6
CASSQGGDRDNSPLHF
TGTGCCAGCAGCCAAGGAGGGGACAGGGATAATTCACCCCTCCACTTT
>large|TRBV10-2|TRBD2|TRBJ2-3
CASSESLAGGPVFTDTQYF
TGCGCCAGCAGTGAGTCGTTAGCGGGAGGGCCGGTGTTCACAGATACGCAGTATTTT
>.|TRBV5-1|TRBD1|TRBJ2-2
CASSPYPTGANTGELFF
TGCGCCAGCAGCCCGTACCCCACAGGGGCAAACACCGGGGAGCTGTTTTTT
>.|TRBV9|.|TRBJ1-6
CASSSGSSYNSPLHF
TGTGCCAGCAGCTCAGGAAGCTCCTATAATTCACCCCTCCACTTT
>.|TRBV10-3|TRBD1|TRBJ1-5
CATWQGDRVQPQHF
TGTGCCACCTGGCAAGGGGACAGGGTTCAGCCCCAGCATTTT
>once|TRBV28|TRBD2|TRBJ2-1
CASSLAGAYNEQFF
TGTGCCAGCAGTCTAGCGGGTGCCTACAATGAGCAGTTCTTC